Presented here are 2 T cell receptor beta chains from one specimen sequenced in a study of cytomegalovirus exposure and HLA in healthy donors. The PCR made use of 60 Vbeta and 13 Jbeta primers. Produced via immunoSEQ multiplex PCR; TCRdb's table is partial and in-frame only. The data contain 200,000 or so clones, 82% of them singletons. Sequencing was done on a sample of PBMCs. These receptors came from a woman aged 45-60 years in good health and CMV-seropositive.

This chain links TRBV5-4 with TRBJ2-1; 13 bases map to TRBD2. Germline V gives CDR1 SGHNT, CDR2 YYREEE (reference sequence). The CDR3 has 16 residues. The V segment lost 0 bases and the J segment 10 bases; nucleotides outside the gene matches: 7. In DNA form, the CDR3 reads TGTGCCAGCAGCTTGGGGGGACTAGCGGGATCGGGGGAGCAGTTCTTC. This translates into CASSLGGLAGSGEQFF. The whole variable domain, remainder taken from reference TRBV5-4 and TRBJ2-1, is ETGVTQSPTHLIKTRGQQVTLRCSSQSGHNTVSWYQQALGQGPQFIFQYYREEENGRGNFPPRFSGLQFPNYSSELNVNALELDDSALYLCASSLGGLAGSGEQFFGPGTRLTVL.

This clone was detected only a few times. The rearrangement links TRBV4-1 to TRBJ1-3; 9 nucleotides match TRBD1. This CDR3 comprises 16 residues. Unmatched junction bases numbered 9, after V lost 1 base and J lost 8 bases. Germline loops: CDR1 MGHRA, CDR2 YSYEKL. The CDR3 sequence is CASSQVPGTGFDTIYF. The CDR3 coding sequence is TGCGCCAGCAGCCAAGTCCCCGGGACAGGGTTCGACACCATATATTTT.